The following is a TCR beta chain sequence with its context. The sample belongs to a study of T cells in localized non-small cell lung cancer. Here immunoSEQ multiplex PCR was the method, and the copy in TCRdb shows in-frame clones only, minus some. This table holds about 82,000 clones, roughly 80% found once. This TCR derives from a man aged 40 to 70 with stage II squamous cell lung carcinoma. The sequenced sample was PBMCs, obtained before any cancer treatment.

CDR3 sequence (DNA): TGTGCCATCAGTGAAGCGGGAGGCTACAATGAGCAGTTCTTC. Protein: CAISEAGGYNEQFF. The chain uses TRBV10-3 and TRBJ2-1, with 9 bases matching TRBD2. The germline V gene encodes CDR1 ENHRY and CDR2 SYGVKD. The ends lost 3 bases at V and 3 bases at J; junction bases unmatched: 0. The CDR3 runs to 14 residues.